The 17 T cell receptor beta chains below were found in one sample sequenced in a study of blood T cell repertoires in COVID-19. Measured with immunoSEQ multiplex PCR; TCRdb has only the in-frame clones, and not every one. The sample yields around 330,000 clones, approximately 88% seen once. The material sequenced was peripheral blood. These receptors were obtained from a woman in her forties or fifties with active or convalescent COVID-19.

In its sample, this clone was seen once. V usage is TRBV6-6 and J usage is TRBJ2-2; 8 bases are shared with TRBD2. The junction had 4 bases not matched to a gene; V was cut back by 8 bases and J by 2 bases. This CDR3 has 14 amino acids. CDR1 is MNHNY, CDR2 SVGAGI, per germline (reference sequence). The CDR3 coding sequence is TGTGCCAGCGAGACTAGCGCCAACACCGGGGAGCTGTTTTTT. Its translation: CASETSANTGELFF.

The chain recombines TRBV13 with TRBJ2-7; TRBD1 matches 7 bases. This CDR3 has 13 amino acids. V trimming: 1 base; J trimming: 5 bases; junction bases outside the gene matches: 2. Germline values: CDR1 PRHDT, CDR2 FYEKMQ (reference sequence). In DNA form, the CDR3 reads TGTGCCAGCAGCTTAGAGGGGGCCCACGAGCAGTACTTC. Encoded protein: CASSLEGAHEQYF.

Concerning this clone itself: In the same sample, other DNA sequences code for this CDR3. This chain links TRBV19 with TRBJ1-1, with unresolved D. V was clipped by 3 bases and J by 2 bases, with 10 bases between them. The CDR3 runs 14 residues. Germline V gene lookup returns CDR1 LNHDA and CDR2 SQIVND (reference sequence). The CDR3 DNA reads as TGTGCCAGTAGTATCTCCGGGGTTAACACTGAAGCTTTCTTT. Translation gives CASSISGVNTEAFF.

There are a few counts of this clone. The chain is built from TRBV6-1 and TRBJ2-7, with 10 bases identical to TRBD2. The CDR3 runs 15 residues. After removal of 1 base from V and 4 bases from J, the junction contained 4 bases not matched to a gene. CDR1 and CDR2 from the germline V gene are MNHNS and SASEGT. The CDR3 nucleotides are TGTGCCAGCAGTGAAGGGCTAGCGGGAGTGTACGAGCAGTACTTC. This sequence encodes CASSEGLAGVYEQYF.

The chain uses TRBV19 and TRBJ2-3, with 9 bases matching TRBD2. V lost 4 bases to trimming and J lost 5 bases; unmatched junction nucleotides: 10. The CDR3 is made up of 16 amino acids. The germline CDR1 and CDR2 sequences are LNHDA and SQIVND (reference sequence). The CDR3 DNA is TGTGCCAGTAGTAGACTAGCGGCTAGAACAAGAGATACGCAGTATTTT. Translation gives CASSRLAARTRDTQYF. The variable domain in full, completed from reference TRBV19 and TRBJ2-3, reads DGGITQSPKYLFRKEGQNVTLSCEQNLNHDAMYWYRQDPGQGLRLIYYSQIVNDFQKGDIAEGYSVSREKKESFPLTVTSAQKNPTAFYLCASSRLAARTRDTQYFGPGTRLTVL.

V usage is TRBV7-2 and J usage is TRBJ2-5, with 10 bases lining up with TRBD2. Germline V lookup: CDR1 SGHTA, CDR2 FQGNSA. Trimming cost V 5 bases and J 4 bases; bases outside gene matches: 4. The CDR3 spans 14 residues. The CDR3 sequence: CASSPSGGSETQYF. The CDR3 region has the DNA TGTGCCAGCAGCCCTAGCGGGGGTTCAGAGACCCAGTACTTC.

The CDR3 DNA sequence: TGTGCCAGCAGCCAAGTGGGTCCAGGTGGGGCCAACGTCCTGACTTTC. Residues: CASSQVGPGGANVLTF. The chain carries TRBV14 and TRBJ2-6; D not certain. This CDR3 has 16 amino acids. Germline V gene data show CDR1 as SGHDN and CDR2 as FVKESK. V lost 1 base and J lost 3, with 10 bases in between.

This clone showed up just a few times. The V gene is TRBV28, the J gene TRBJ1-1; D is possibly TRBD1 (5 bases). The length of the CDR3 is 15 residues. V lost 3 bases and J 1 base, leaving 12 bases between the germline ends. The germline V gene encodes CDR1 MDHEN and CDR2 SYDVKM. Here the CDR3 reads CASSFGGSGNTEAFF. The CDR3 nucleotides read TGTGCCAGCAGTTTTGGGGGGTCGGGGAACACTGAAGCTTTCTTT.

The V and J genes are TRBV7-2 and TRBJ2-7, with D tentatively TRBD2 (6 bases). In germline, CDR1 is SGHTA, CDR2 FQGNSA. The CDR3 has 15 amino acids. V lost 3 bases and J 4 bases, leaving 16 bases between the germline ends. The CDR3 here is CASSFTGVKSYEQYF. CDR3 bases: TGTGCCAGCAGCTTCACGGGGGTGAAAAGTTACGAGCAGTACTTC.

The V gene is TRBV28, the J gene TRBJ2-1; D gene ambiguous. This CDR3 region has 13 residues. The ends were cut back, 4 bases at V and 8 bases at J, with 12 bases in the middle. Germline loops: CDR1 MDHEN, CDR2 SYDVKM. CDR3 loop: CASSSVSRDEQFF. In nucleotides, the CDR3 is TGTGCCAGCAGTTCGGTCTCTCGTGATGAGCAGTTCTTC.

The CDR3 DNA is TGTGCCAGTAGTCGGGGGATGGGAAGTGATACGCAGTATTTT. It is translated as CASSRGMGSDTQYF. The genes are TRBV19 and TRBJ2-3; perhaps TRBD2 as D (6 bases). The CDR3 contains 14 residues. Deletions cut 5 bases from V and 6 bases from J, with 15 bases between. Germline CDR1 LNHDA, CDR2 SQIVND (reference sequence).

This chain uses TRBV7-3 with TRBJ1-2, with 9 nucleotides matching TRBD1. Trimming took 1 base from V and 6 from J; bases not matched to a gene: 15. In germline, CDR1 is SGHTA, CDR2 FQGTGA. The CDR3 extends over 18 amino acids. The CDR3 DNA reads TGTGCCAGCAGCTTAAAGGTTTCTGGAAACCGACAGGGGGATGGCTACACCTTC. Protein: CASSLKVSGNRQGDGYTF.

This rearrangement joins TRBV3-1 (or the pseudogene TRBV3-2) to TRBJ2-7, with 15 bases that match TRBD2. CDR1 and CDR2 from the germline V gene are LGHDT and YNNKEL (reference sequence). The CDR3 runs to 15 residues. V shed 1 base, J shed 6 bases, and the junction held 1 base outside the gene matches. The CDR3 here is CASSQGTSGRGEQYF. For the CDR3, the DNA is TGTGCCAGCAGCCAAGGGACTAGCGGGAGGGGCGAGCAGTACTTC.

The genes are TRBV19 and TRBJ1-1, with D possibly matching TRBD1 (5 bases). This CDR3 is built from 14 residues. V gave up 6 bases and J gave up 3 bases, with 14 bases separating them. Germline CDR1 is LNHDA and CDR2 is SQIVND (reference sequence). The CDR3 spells CASRTGTQYTEAFF. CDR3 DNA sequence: TGTGCCAGTAGGACCGGGACTCAGTACACTGAAGCTTTCTTT. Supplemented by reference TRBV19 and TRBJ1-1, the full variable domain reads DGGITQSPKYLFRKEGQNVTLSCEQNLNHDAMYWYRQDPGQGLRLIYYSQIVNDFQKGDIAEGYSVSREKKESFPLTVTSAQKNPTAFYLCASRTGTQYTEAFFGQGTRLTVV.

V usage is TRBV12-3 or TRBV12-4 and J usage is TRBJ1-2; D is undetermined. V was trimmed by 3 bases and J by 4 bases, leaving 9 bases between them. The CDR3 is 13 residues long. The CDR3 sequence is CASSLSGGYGYTF. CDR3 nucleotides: TGTGCCAGCAGTTTGTCGGGAGGCTATGGCTACACCTTC.

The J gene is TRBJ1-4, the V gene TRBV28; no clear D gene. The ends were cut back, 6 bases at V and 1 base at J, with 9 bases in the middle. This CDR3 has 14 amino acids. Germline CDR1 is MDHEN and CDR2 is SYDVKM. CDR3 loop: CASRNAGTNEKLFF. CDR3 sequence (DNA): TGTGCCAGCAGAAACGCAGGAACTAATGAAAAACTGTTTTTT.

The CDR3 here is CASSSLSGRGVSYNEQFF. DNA of the CDR3: TGTGCCAGCAGTTCCCTTAGCGGGAGGGGGGTTTCCTACAATGAGCAGTTCTTC. This chain connects TRBV27 to TRBJ2-1; TRBD2 agrees at 11 bases. Germline V gene data show CDR1 as MNHEY and CDR2 as SMNVEV (reference sequence). The CDR3 is made up of 18 amino acids. Unmatched junction bases numbered 9, after V lost 4 bases and J lost 1 base.